Detailed here is one TCR beta chain. Its target is not known. The data belong to a study of cytomegalovirus exposure and HLA in healthy donors. V lost 10 bases, J lost 0 bases, and 13 bases lay in between. This CDR3 spans 15 amino acids. The germline CDR1 and CDR2 sequences are MNHEY and SVGAGI. Findings and caveats of the study: Earlier results showed most TCR beta V segments being productive about 87% or about 30% of the time. TCR beta chains numbering under 200 were designated cytomegalovirus-associated.

Researchers ran the PCR with 60 Vbeta and 13 Jbeta primers. Clones were read by immunoSEQ multiplex PCR, and TCRdb kept only the in-frame ones, dropping some. Reported are 90,000 to 100,000 clones; the ten largest clones contain about 3.4%. Nominally healthy donors provided the samples, though records likely missed some immune exposures. The sequenced sample consisted of PBMCs. The genes are TRBV6-5 and TRBJ2-6, with D maybe TRBD2 (6 bases). The clonotype was recovered from a woman in her 30s in good health and CMV-seronegative. CDR3 region: CATRGRSSGANVLTF. The DNA for the CDR3 is TGTGCCACTCGGGGGAGGTCCTCTGGGGCCAACGTCCTGACTTTC.